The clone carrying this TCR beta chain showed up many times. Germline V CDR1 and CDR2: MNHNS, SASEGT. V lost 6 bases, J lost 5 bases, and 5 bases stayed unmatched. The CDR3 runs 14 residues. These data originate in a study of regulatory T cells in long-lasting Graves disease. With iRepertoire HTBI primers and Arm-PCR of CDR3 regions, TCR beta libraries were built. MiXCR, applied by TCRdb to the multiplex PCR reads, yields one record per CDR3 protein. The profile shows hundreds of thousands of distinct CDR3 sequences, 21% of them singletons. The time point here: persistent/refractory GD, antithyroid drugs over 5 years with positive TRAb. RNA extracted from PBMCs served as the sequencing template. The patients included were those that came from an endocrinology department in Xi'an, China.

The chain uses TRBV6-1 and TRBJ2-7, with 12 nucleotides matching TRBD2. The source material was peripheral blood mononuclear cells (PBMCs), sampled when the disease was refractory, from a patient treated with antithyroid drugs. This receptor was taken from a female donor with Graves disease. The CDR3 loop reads CASSSSGRAHEQYF. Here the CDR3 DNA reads TGTGCCAGCAGCTCTAGCGGGAGGGCCCACGAGCAGTACTTC.